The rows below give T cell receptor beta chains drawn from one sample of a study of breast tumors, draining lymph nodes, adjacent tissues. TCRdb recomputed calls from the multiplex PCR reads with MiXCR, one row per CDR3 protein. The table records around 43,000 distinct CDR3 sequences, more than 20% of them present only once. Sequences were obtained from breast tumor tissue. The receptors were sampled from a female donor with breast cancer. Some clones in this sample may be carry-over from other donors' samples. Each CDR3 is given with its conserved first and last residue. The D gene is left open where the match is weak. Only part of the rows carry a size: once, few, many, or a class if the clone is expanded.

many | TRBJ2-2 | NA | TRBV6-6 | TGTGCCAGCAACCTGGGACAGAACACCGGGGAGCTGTTTTTT | CASNLGQNTGELFF
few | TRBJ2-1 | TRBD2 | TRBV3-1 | TGTGCCAGCAGCCAAGAACGGCTAGCGGGTAAAATGGGTGAGCAGTTCTTC | CASSQERLAGKMGEQFF
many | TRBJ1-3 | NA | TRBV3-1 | TGTGCCAGCAGCCAACTCGTACAGGGCGTCTCTGGAAACACCATATATTTT | CASSQLVQGVSGNTIYF
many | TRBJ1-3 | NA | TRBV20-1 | TGCAGTGCTAGATCTGCAGGGGTAAACACCATATATTTT | CSARSAGVNTIYF
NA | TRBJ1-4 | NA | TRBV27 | TGTGCCAAAAACCGGGACGGCCCGCAGGAAAAACTGTTTTTT | CAKNRDGPQEKLFF
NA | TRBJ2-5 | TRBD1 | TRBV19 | TGTGCCAGTAGTACCTATACAGGGGGGCAAGAGACCCAGTACTTC | CASSTYTGGQETQYF
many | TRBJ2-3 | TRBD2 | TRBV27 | TGTGCCAGCAGTTCACGACTAGCGGGAAAAGATACGCAGTATTTT | CASSSRLAGKDTQYF
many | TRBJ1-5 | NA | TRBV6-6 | TGTGCCAGCAGTTACACGGGTTATCAGCCCCAGCATTTT | CASSYTGYQPQHF
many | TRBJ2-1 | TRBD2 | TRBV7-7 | TGTGCTAGCAGCTTAAGGGCGGGAGGGCCATCCCACGAGCAGTTCTTC | CASSLRAGGPSHEQFF
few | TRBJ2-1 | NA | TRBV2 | TGTGCCGACGCTTCGGGGAACGCGTACAATGAGCAGTTCTTC | CADASGNAYNEQFF
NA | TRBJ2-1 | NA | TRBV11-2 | TGTGCCAGCACTCAGGGGCTAGCGATAGGGTCTGAGCAGTTCTTC | CASTQGLAIGSEQFF